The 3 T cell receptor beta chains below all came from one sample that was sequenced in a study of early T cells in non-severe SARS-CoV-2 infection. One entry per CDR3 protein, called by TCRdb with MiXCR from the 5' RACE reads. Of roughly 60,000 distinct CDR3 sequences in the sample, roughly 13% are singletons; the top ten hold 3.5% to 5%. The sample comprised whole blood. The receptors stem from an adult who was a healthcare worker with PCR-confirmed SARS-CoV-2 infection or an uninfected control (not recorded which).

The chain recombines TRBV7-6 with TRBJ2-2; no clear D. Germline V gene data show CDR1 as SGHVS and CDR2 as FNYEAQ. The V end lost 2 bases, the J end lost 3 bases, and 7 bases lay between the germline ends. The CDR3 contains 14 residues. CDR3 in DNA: TGTGCCAGCAGCTTAAGTTCTTACACCGGGGAGCTGTTTTTT. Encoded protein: CASSLSSYTGELFF.

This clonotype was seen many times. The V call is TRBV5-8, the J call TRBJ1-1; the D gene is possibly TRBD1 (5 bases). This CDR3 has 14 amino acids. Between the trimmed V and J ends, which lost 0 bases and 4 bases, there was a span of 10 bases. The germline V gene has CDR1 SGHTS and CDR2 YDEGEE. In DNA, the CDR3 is TGTGCCAGCAGCTTGGAGGGGTTCGGCACTGAAGCTTTCTTT. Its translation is CASSLEGFGTEAFF.

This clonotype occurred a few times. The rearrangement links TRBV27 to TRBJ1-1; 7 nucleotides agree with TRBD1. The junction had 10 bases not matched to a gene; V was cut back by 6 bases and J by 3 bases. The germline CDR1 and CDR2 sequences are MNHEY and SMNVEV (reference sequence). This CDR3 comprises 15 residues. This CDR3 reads CASRILDREDTEAFF. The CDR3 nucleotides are TGTGCCAGCAGAATCCTCGACAGGGAGGACACTGAAGCTTTCTTT.